A selection of T cell receptor beta chains follows, all from one sample in a study of spatial heterogeneity in lung cancer. TCRdb called the 5' RACE reads again in MiXCR, with one record for every CDR3 protein. The table shows 80,000 to 95,000 distinct CDR3 sequences, with around 10% occurring only once. Sample: PBMCs, taken at surgery. The receptors were sampled from a male donor with early-stage non-small cell lung cancer. Each CDR3 is given with its conserved first and last residue. Each record gives: CDR3 protein, V gene, D gene, J gene. The D gene is left open where the match is weak.

CDR3 protein: CASRTDGTSTDTQYF
V gene: TRBV27
D gene: -
J gene: TRBJ2-3

CDR3 protein: CASSLDRQSELAKNIQYF
V gene: TRBV11-2
D gene: -
J gene: TRBJ2-4

CDR3 protein: CSAQFSGRSFYNEQFF
V gene: TRBV20-1
D gene: -
J gene: TRBJ2-1

CDR3 protein: CASSLRGPQETQYF
V gene: TRBV5-1
D gene: -
J gene: TRBJ2-5

CDR3 protein: CASSYLTGTSGTNEQFF
V gene: TRBV7-2
D gene: TRBD2
J gene: TRBJ2-1

CDR3 protein: CASSYSASGGEGDTQYF
V gene: TRBV6-6
D gene: TRBD2
J gene: TRBJ2-3

CDR3 protein: CASSLDGGRADTQYF
V gene: TRBV3-1
D gene: -
J gene: TRBJ2-3

CDR3 protein: CASTLRPRDNQPQHF
V gene: TRBV7-8
D gene: -
J gene: TRBJ1-5

CDR3 protein: CASSQIQGETQYF
V gene: TRBV11-2
D gene: -
J gene: TRBJ2-5

CDR3 protein: CASSQDPGTAETQYF
V gene: TRBV14
D gene: TRBD1
J gene: TRBJ2-5

CDR3 protein: CASSEFPDTDTQYF
V gene: TRBV25-1
D gene: -
J gene: TRBJ2-3

CDR3 protein: CSARELQETQYF
V gene: TRBV20-1
D gene: -
J gene: TRBJ2-5

CDR3 protein: CASSRSETYEQYF
V gene: TRBV6-6
D gene: -
J gene: TRBJ2-7

CDR3 protein: CSASSGTGGLITNYGYTF
V gene: TRBV20-1
D gene: TRBD1
J gene: TRBJ1-2

CDR3 protein: CSAVLPTKETQYF
V gene: TRBV20-1
D gene: -
J gene: TRBJ2-5

CDR3 protein: CASSSRTGFSYGYTF
V gene: TRBV5-1
D gene: TRBD1
J gene: TRBJ1-2

CDR3 protein: CASSVRTGVTDTQYF
V gene: TRBV6-5
D gene: -
J gene: TRBJ2-3

CDR3 protein: CASSSPRISTDTQYF
V gene: TRBV5-1
D gene: -
J gene: TRBJ2-3

CDR3 protein: CASSLAIRVGGGQQYF
V gene: TRBV5-4
D gene: TRBD2
J gene: TRBJ2-3

CDR3 protein: CASSQRAASSGNTIYF
V gene: TRBV3-1
D gene: -
J gene: TRBJ1-3

CDR3 protein: CASSLETGRGEKLFF
V gene: TRBV7-2
D gene: TRBD1
J gene: TRBJ1-4

CDR3 protein: CASSPPGSTDTQYF
V gene: TRBV18
D gene: -
J gene: TRBJ2-3

CDR3 protein: CASSVRGQRNTGELFF
V gene: TRBV2
D gene: -
J gene: TRBJ2-2

CDR3 protein: CASSSGGYSYEQYF
V gene: TRBV7-9
D gene: TRBD2
J gene: TRBJ2-7

CDR3 protein: CSVVSTLSYEQYF
V gene: TRBV29-1
D gene: -
J gene: TRBJ2-7

CDR3 protein: CASSLEAGNTDTQYF
V gene: TRBV7-9
D gene: TRBD2
J gene: TRBJ2-3

CDR3 protein: CASSRGTTEAFF
V gene: TRBV6-2/TRBV6-3
D gene: -
J gene: TRBJ1-1

CDR3 protein: CASSSPGVRDRCELTNTGELFF
V gene: TRBV11-3
D gene: TRBD1
J gene: TRBJ2-2

CDR3 protein: CASSEASGRPDTQYF
V gene: TRBV10-1
D gene: TRBD2
J gene: TRBJ2-3